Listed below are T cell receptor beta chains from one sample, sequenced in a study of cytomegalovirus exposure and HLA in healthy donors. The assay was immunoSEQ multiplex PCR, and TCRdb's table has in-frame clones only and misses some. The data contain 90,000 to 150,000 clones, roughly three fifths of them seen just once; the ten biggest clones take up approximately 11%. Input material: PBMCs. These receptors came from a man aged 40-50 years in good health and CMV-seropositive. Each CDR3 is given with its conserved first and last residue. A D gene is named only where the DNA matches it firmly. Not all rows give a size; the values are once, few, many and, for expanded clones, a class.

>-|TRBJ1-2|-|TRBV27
CASSFRRTPHYGYTF
TGTGCCAGCAGTTTTCGGCGGACTCCACACTATGGCTACACCTTC
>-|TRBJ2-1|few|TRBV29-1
CSVEDRYNGLNEQFF
TGCAGCGTTGAAGATCGATATAACGGGTTGAATGAGCAGTTCTTC
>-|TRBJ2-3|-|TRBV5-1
CASSTTGFTDTQYF
TGCGCCAGCAGCACAACAGGGTTCACAGATACGCAGTATTTT
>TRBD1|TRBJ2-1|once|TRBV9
CASSVVGQDPHNEQFF
TGTGCCAGCAGCGTAGTGGGACAGGACCCCCACAATGAGCAGTTCTTC
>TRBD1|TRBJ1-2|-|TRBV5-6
CASSLLGTVSNYGYTF
TGTGCCAGCAGCTTGTTGGGGACAGTATCAAACTATGGCTACACCTTC
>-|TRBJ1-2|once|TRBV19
CASSFRTANYGYTF
TGTGCCAGTAGTTTCAGGACAGCTAACTATGGCTACACCTTC
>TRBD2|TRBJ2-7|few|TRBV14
CASSRTSGKYEQYF
TGTGCCAGCAGCCGGACTAGCGGGAAATACGAGCAGTACTTC
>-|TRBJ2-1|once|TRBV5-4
CASSLEGAGSSYNEQFF
TGTGCCAGCAGCTTGGAGGGGGCCGGGAGCTCCTACAATGAGCAGTTCTTC
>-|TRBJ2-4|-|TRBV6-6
CASSEGGIQYF
TGTGCCAGCAGCGAGGGAGGAATTCAGTACTTC
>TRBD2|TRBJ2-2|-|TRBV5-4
CASSLGLAGNTGELFF
TGTGCCAGCAGCTTGGGGCTAGCGGGGAACACCGGGGAGCTGTTTTTT
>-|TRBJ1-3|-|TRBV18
CASSPNRDSGNTIYF
TGTGCCAGCTCACCCAACAGGGACTCTGGAAACACCATATATTTT
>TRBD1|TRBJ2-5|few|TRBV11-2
CASSPGTGGRGETQYF
TGTGCCAGCAGCCCCGGGACAGGGGGCCGGGGTGAGACCCAGTACTTC
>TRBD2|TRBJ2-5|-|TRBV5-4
CASSLEASGSGLSETQYF
TGTGCCAGCAGCTTGGAGGCTAGCGGGTCAGGGCTTTCGGAGACCCAGTACTTC
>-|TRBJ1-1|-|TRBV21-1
CASSKEDRGAFF
TGTGCCAGCAGCAAAGAAGACAGGGGGGCCTTCTTT
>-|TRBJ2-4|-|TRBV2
CASSEASGRVQQYF
TGTGCCAGCAGTGAAGCGTCGGGCAGGGTACAGCAGTACTTC
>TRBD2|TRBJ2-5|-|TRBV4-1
CASSQGAGGPPETQYF
TGCGCCAGCAGCCAAGGGGCGGGGGGCCCGCCTGAGACCCAGTACTTC
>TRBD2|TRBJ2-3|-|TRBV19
CASSITAGGPLDTQYF
TGTGCCAGTAGTATCACAGCGGGGGGGCCGCTGGATACGCAGTATTTT
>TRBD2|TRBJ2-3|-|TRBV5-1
CASSLASGGGGRDTQYF
TGCGCCAGCAGCTTGGCCAGTGGAGGCGGGGGACGGGATACGCAGTATTTT
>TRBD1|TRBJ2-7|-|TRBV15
CATSRSGTGSPYEQYF
TGTGCCACCAGCAGATCCGGGACAGGGTCGCCCTACGAGCAGTACTTC
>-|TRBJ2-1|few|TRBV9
CASSVSSSYNEQFF
TGTGCCAGCAGCGTTTCTAGCTCCTACAATGAGCAGTTCTTC
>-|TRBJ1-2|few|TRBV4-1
CASSQARAQSNYGYTF
TGCGCCAGCAGCCAAGCCAGGGCCCAGTCTAACTATGGCTACACCTTC
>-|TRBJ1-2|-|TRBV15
CATSRLNYGYTF
TGTGCCACCAGCCGACTTAACTATGGCTACACCTTC
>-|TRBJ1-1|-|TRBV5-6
CASSLGSVRGTEAFF
TGTGCCAGCAGCTTGGGGTCGGTAAGGGGCACTGAAGCTTTCTTT
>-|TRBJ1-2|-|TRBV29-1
CSVVGDYYGYTF
TGCAGCGTTGTGGGTGACTACTATGGCTACACCTTC
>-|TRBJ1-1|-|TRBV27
CASSFWGRQAFF
TGTGCCAGCAGTTTCTGGGGGCGCCAAGCTTTCTTT
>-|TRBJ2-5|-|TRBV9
CASSPVAVETQYF
TGTGCCAGCAGCCCAGTAGCGGTAGAGACCCAGTACTTC
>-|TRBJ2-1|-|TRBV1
CTSSQGARASSIYNEQFF
TGCACCAGCAGCCAAGGGGCTAGGGCTAGCTCAATCTACAATGAGCAGTTCTTC
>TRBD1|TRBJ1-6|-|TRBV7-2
CASSRTGNNSPLHF
TGTGCCAGCAGCCGGACAGGGAATAATTCACCCCTCCACTTT
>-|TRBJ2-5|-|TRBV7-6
CASSPKGGATAWTQYF
TGTGCCAGCAGTCCCAAAGGAGGAGCCACGGCGTGGACCCAGTACTTC
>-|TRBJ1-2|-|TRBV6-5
CASSLSGTPSGLGYTF
TGTGCCAGCAGTTTAAGCGGGACCCCCAGCGGCTTGGGCTACACCTTC
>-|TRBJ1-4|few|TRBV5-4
CASSRRDWGNEKLFF
TGTGCCAGCAGCCGTCGGGACTGGGGTAATGAAAAACTGTTTTTT
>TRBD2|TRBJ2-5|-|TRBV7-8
CASSLNSGGASLQETQYF
TGTGCCAGCAGCTTAAATAGCGGGGGGGCGTCCCTCCAAGAGACCCAGTACTTC
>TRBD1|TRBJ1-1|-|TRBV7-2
CASSLRTGVRTEAFF
TGTGCCAGCAGCCTCCGGACAGGGGTGAGGACTGAAGCTTTCTTT
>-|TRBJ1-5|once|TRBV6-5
CASSYSFGQPQHF
TGTGCCAGCAGTTACTCGTTTGGCCAGCCCCAGCATTTT
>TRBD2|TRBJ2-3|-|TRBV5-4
CASSLGGRAGGGTDTQYF
TGTGCCAGCAGCTTGGGAGGGAGGGCTGGCGGGGGTACAGATACGCAGTATTTT
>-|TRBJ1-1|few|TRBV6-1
CASTWGRGGTEAFF
TGTGCCAGCACCTGGGGCAGGGGAGGGACTGAAGCTTTCTTT
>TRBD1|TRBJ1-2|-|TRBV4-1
CASSQDLADRGHGYTF
TGCGCCAGCAGCCAAGATCTTGCCGACAGGGGGCATGGCTACACCTTC
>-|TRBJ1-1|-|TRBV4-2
CASSQDPRGMNTEAFF
TGTGCCAGCAGCCAAGACCCCCGAGGGATGAACACTGAAGCTTTCTTT
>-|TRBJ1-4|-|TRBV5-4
CASSAPGNNEKLFF
TGTGCCAGCAGCGCTCCCGGGAATAATGAAAAACTGTTTTTT
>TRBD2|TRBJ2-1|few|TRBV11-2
CASSSTLAGGGNEQFF
TGTGCCAGCAGCTCCACCCTAGCGGGAGGGGGCAATGAGCAGTTCTTC
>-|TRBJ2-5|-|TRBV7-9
CASRLDRLQETQYF
TGTGCCAGCAGACTTGACAGGTTACAAGAGACCCAGTACTTC
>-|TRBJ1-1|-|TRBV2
CASTLRQEGTEAFF
TGTGCCAGCACCCTCCGGCAGGAGGGTACTGAAGCTTTCTTT
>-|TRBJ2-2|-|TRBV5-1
CASSPGGRYTGELFF
TGCGCCAGCAGCCCCGGGGGGCGGTACACCGGGGAGCTGTTTTTT